These T cell receptor beta chains were read from a single sample in a study of cytomegalovirus exposure and HLA in healthy donors. Here immunoSEQ multiplex PCR was the method, and the copy in TCRdb shows in-frame clones only, minus some. The top ten clones hold roughly 7% of a sample with over 130,000 clones, about 64% of them seen once. The source material was PBMCs. The origin of the receptors is a woman aged 55-69 years in good health and CMV-seropositive. The CDR3 runs from the conserved cysteine through the conserved F or W. The D gene is left open where the match is weak. Clone size, where shown, is once, few, many, or a class for clones that have expanded.

length,size,V,D,J,CDR3,DNA
18,once,TRBV5-1,TRBD2,TRBJ2-5,CASSPWASGRFKQETQYF,TGCGCCAGCAGCCCTTGGGCTAGCGGGAGATTTAAGCAAGAGACCCAGTACTTC
15,NA,TRBV9,NA,TRBJ1-4,CASSVAQGRGEKLFF,TGTGCCAGCAGCGTAGCACAGGGAAGGGGTGAAAAACTGTTTTTT
19,NA,TRBV2,TRBD2,TRBJ2-7,CASSDIGTSGSKRTYEQYF,TGTGCCAGCAGTGACATTGGGACTAGCGGGAGTAAGAGGACTTACGAGCAGTACTTC
15,NA,TRBV9,NA,TRBJ2-1,CASSAIGQSYNEQFF,TGTGCCAGCAGCGCAATAGGACAGTCCTACAATGAGCAGTTCTTC
15,few,TRBV7-8,NA,TRBJ1-2,CASSYDGGAKYGYTF,TGTGCCAGCAGCTACGACGGGGGAGCTAAGTATGGCTACACCTTC
15,NA,TRBV5-1,TRBD1,TRBJ1-1,CASSRGQGGAREAFF,TGCGCCAGCAGCCGCGGACAGGGAGGGGCCCGCGAAGCTTTCTTT
17,NA,TRBV18,NA,TRBJ2-1,CASSLAGKTSSYNEQFF,TGTGCCAGCTCCCTCGCGGGGAAAACTAGCTCCTACAATGAGCAGTTCTTC
16,NA,TRBV4-2,TRBD1,TRBJ2-7,CASSQQSTGETYEQYF,TGTGCCAGCAGCCAACAGTCGACAGGGGAGACCTACGAGCAGTACTTC
12,few,TRBV4-3,NA,TRBJ1-2,CASSQDGYGYTF,TGCGCCAGCAGCCAAGACGGCTATGGCTACACCTTC
11,NA,TRBV12-2,NA,TRBJ2-7,CASRYPGEQYF,TGTGCAAGTCGCTACCCGGGGGAGCAGTACTTC
17,NA,TRBV5-4,NA,TRBJ2-1,CASSSQGGGGISYEQFF,TGTGCCAGCAGCTCACAGGGAGGGGGGGGTATCTCTTATGAGCAGTTCTTC